The T cell receptor beta chain described here comes from a study of beta chain features in type 1 diabetes. Whole-study results and caveats: Patients with Type 1 diabetes showed moderately but significantly shorter TCRB CDR3s in all four CD4+ subsets.

The CDR3 loop spans 14 amino acids. The V gene lost 5 bases and the J gene lost 7 bases, with 15 bases spanning the gap. Per the germline V gene, CDR1 is SGHTA and CDR2 is FQGNSA. Expressed TCRB transcripts were sequenced because the entire RNA isolate underwent reverse transcription. Assay used: immunoSEQ multiplex PCR; TCRdb lists only in-frame clones, some missing. The data hold 500,000 to 800,000 clones, with roughly an eighth observed a single time. This clone has more than one count but fewer than ten. The antigen remains unidentified. The sequenced sample consisted of naive CD4+ T cells from blood. This TCR came from a man aged 25-45 years with type 1 diabetes. The gene calls are TRBV7-2 and TRBJ2-4; D gene ambiguous. The CDR3 is CASSLNLEWNIQYF. The CDR3 DNA follows: TGTGCCAGCAGCCTCAACCTAGAGTGGAACATTCAGTACTTC.